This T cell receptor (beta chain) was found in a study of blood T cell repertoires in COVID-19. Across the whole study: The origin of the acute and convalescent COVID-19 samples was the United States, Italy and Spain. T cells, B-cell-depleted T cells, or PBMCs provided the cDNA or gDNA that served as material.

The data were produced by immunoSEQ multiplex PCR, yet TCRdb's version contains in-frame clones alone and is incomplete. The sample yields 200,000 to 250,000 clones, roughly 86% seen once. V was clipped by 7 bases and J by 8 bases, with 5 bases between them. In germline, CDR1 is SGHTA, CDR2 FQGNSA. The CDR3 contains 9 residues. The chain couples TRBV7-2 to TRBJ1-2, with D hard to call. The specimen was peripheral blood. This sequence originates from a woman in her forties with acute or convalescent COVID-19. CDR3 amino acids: CASNLGYTF. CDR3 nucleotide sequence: TGTGCCAGCAACCTAGGCTACACCTTC.